The clone carrying this T cell receptor beta chain was counted between two and nine times. What it binds is unknown. Germline V gene lookup returns CDR1 MNHEY and CDR2 SVGAGI. Between the trimmed V and J ends, which lost 7 bases and 5 bases, there was a span of 21 bases. The CDR3 is 15 amino acids. This entry comes from a study of T cell responses to AZD1222 COVID-19 vaccine. Study findings and constraints: There were mostly white British donors and more females than males, and clonal diversity was possibly underestimated. Spike-specific TCRs gained breadth and depth after people received two AZD1222 doses.

Clones were read by immunoSEQ multiplex PCR, and TCRdb kept only the in-frame ones, dropping some. Of around 100,000 clones in the sample, about 87% were seen once. This chain links TRBV6-5 with TRBJ2-7; a weak D match, TRBD2 (6 bases). The specimen comprised peripheral blood, sampled on day 0 of AZD1222 vaccination. The clonotype originates from an adult in good health. In DNA, the CDR3 is TGTGCCAGCAAATCCGGGGCTCTAGGGACTCACGAGCAGTACTTC. Encoded protein: CASKSGALGTHEQYF.